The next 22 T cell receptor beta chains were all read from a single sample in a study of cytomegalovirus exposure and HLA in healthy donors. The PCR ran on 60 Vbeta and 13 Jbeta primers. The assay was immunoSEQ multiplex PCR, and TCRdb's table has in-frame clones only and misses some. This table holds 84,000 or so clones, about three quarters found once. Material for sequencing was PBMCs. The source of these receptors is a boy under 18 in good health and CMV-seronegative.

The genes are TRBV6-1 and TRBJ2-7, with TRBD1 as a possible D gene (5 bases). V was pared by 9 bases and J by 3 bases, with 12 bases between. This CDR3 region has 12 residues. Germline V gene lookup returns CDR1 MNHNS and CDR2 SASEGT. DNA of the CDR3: TGTGCCAGTCGCTCGACAGTCTACGAGCAGTACTTC. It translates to CASRSTVYEQYF.

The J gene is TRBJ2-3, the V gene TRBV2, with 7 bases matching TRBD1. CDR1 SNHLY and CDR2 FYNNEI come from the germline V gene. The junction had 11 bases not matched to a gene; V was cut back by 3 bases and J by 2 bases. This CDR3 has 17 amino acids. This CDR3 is CASSDKGGYLTTDTQYF. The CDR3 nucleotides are TGTGCCAGCAGTGATAAAGGGGGCTACCTAACCACAGATACGCAGTATTTT.

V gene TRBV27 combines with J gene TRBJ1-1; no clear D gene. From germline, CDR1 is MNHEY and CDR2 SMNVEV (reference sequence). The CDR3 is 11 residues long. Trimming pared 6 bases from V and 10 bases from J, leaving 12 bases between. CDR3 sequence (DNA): TGTGCCAGCAGCGGAGAACTGGGAGCTTTCTTT. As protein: CASSGELGAFF.

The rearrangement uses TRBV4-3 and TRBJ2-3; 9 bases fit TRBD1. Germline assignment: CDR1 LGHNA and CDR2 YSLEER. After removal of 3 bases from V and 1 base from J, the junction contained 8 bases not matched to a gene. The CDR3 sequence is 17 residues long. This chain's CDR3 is CASSQGQGLRGTDTQYF. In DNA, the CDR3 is TGCGCCAGCAGCCAGGGACAGGGCCTACGGGGCACAGATACGCAGTATTTT.

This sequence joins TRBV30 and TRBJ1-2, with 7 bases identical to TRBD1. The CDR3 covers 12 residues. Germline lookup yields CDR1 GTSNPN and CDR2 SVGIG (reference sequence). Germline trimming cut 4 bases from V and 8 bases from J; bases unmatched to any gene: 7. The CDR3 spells CAWTPDRSGYTF. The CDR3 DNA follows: TGTGCCTGGACCCCGGACAGGTCGGGCTACACCTTC.

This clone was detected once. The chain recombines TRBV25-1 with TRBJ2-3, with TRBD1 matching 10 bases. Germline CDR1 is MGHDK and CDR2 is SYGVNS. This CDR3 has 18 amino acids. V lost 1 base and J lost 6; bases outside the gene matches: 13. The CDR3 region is CASSEWGQGSRELDTQYF. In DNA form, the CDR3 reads TGTGCCAGCAGTGAATGGGGACAGGGGTCAAGAGAGTTGGATACGCAGTATTTT. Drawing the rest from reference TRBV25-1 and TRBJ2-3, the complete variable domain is EADIYQTPRYLVIGTGKKITLECSQTMGHDKMYWYQQDPGMELHLIHYSYGVNSTEKGDLSSESTVSRIRTEHFPLTLESARPSHTSQYLCASSEWGQGSRELDTQYFGPGTRLTVL.

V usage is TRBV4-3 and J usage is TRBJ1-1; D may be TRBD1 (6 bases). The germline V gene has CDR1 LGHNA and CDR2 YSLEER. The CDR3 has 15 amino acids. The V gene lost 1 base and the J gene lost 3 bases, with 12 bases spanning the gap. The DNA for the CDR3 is TGCGCCAGCAGCCAAGTCGGTGAGGGGGACACTGAAGCTTTCTTT. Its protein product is CASSQVGEGDTEAFF.

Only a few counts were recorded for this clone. CDR3 DNA: TGCAGCGTTCTCAGGGGGAACACTGAAGCTTTCTTT. Its protein product is CSVLRGNTEAFF. The chain links TRBV29-1 to TRBJ1-1; tentatively, D is TRBD1 (6 bases). Trimming stripped 5 bases from V and 1 base from J, with 8 bases between. CDR1 and CDR2 (germline): SQVTM, ANQGSEA. CDR3 size: 12 residues.

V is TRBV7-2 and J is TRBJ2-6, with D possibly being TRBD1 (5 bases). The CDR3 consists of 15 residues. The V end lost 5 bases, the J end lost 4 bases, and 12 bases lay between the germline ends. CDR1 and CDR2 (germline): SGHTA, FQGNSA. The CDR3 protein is CASSRSGSGANVLTF. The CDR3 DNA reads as TGTGCCAGCAGCCGATCAGGGTCCGGGGCCAACGTCCTGACTTTC.

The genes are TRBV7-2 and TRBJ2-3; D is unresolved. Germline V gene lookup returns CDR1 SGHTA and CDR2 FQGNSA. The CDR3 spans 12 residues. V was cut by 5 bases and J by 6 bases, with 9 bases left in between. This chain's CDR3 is CASSPNIDTQYF. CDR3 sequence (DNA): TGTGCCAGCAGCCCCAACATTGATACGCAGTATTTT.

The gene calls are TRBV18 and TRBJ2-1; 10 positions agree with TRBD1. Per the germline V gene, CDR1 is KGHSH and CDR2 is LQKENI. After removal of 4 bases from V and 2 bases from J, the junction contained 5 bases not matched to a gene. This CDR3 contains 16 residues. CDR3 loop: CASSQMGQGTYNEQFF. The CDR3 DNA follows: TGTGCCAGCTCACAGATGGGACAGGGGACCTACAATGAGCAGTTCTTC. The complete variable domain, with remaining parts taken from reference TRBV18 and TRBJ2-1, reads NAGVMQNPRHLVRRRGQEARLRCSPMKGHSHVYWYRQLPEEGLKFMVYLQKENIIDESGMPKERFSAEFPKEGPSILRIQQVVRGDSAAYFCASSQMGQGTYNEQFFGPGTRLTVL.

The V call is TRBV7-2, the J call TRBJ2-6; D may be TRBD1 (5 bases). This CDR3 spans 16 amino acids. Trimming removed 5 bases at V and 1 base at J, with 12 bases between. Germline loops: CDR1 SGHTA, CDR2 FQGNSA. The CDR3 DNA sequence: TGTGCCAGCAGCCACGGTGGGGCTTCTGGGGCCAACGTCCTGACTTTC. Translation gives CASSHGGASGANVLTF.

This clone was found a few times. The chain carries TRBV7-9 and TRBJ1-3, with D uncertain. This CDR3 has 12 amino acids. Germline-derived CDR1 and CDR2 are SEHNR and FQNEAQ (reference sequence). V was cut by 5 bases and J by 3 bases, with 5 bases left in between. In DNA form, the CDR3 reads TGTGCCAGCAGCCCTAGTGGAAACACCATATATTTT. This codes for CASSPSGNTIYF.

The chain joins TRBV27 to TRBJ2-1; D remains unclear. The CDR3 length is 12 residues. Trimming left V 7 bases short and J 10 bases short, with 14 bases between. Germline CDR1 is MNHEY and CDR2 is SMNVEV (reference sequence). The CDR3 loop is CASTASHGEQFF. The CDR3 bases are TGTGCCAGCACCGCCAGCCACGGGGAGCAGTTCTTC.

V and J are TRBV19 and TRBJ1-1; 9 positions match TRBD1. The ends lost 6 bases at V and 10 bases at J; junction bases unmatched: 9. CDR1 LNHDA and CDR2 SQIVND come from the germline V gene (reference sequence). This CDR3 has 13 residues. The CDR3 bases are TGTGCCAGTAGGCTAACAGGGGGCCGGGGAGCTTTCTTT. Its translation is CASRLTGGRGAFF. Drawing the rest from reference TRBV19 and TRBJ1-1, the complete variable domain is DGGITQSPKYLFRKEGQNVTLSCEQNLNHDAMYWYRQDPGQGLRLIYYSQIVNDFQKGDIAEGYSVSREKKESFPLTVTSAQKNPTAFYLCASRLTGGRGAFFGQGTRLTVV.

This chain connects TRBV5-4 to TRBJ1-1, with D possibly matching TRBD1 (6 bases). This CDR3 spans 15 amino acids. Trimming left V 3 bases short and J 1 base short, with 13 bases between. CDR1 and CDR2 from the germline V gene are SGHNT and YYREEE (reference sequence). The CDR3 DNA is TGTGCCAGCAGCTCCTACCCGACAGGGAACACTGAAGCTTTCTTT. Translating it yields CASSSYPTGNTEAFF. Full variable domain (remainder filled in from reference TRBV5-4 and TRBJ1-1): ETGVTQSPTHLIKTRGQQVTLRCSSQSGHNTVSWYQQALGQGPQFIFQYYREEENGRGNFPPRFSGLQFPNYSSELNVNALELDDSALYLCASSSYPTGNTEAFFGQGTRLTVV.

CDR3 region: CASSSSGWQQETQYF. CDR3 nucleotides: TGTGCCAGCAGTTCTAGTGGGTGGCAACAAGAGACCCAGTACTTC. This chain joins TRBV28 and TRBJ2-5; no clear D gene. The CDR3 is 15 residues long. Per the germline V gene, CDR1 is MDHEN and CDR2 is SYDVKM. V was cut by 4 bases and J by 2 bases, with 14 bases left in between.

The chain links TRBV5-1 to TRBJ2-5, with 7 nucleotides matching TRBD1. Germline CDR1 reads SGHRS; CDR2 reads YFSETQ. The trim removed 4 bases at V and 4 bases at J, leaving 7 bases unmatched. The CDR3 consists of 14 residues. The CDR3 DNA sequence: TGCGCCAGCAGCCCCGGGACAGCGGCAGAGACCCAGTACTTC. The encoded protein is CASSPGTAAETQYF.

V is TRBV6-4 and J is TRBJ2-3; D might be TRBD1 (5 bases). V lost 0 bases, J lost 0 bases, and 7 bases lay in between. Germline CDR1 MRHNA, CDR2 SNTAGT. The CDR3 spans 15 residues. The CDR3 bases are TGTGCCAGCAGTGACTCGCCAGGGAGCACAGATACGCAGTATTTT. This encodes CASSDSPGSTDTQYF.

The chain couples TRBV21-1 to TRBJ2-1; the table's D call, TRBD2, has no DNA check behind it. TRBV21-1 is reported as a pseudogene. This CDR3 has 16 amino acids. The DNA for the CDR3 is TGTGCCAGCAGCAAATTGGACTTTTTTTTCAACAATGAGCAGTTCTTC. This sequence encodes CASSKLDFFFNNEQFF.

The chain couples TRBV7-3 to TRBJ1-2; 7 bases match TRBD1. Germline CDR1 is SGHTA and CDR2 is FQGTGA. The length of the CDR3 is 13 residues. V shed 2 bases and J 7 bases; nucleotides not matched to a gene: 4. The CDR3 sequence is CASSLQTGAGYTF. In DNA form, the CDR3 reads TGTGCCAGCAGCTTACAAACAGGGGCTGGCTACACCTTC.

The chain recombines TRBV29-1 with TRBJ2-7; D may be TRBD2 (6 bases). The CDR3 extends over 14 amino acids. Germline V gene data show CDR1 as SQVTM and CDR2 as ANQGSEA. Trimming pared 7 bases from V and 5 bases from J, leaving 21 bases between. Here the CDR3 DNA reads TGCAGCGCCACTTCGGGGGTAGTACGGAACGAGCAGTACTTC. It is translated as CSATSGVVRNEQYF.